These 23 T cell receptor beta chains were sequenced from one sample in a study of cytomegalovirus exposure and HLA in healthy donors. The PCR was carried out with 60 Vbeta primers and 13 Jbeta primers. TCRdb's table, derived via immunoSEQ multiplex PCR, lists solely in-frame clones and lacks some. The sample contains 150,000 to 200,000 clones, under 85% of which appear only once. The sample consisted of PBMCs. The receptors shown here come from a male donor in good health and CMV-seronegative.

The chain employs TRBV11-2 and TRBJ2-7, with D unresolved. V was clipped by 4 bases and J by 3 bases, with 4 bases between them. The CDR3 spans 11 residues. Germline V gene lookup returns CDR1 SGHAT and CDR2 FQNNGV. The CDR3 region is CASSSYYEQYF. CDR3 DNA: TGTGCCAGCAGCTCCTACTACGAGCAGTACTTC.

The V gene is TRBV30, the J gene TRBJ2-7; the D is unclear. V was clipped by 1 base and J by 3 bases, with 7 bases between them. The CDR3 consists of 12 residues. Germline CDR1 reads GTSNPN; CDR2 reads SVGIG (reference sequence). This CDR3 is CAWSATGYEQYF. Written as DNA, the CDR3 is TGTGCCTGGAGTGCTACGGGCTACGAGCAGTACTTC.

This chain links TRBV15 with TRBJ1-2; the D is unclear. Trimming removed 5 bases from V and 0 bases from J, with 13 bases in between. The CDR3 contains 15 residues. Germline V gene sequence: CDR1 LNHNV, CDR2 YYDKDF (reference sequence). The chain's CDR3 is CATSQRSRANYGYTF. The DNA of the CDR3 is TGTGCCACCAGCCAAAGGAGCAGAGCTAACTATGGCTACACCTTC.

The rearrangement links TRBV6-6 to TRBJ1-2; D unresolved. Germline-derived CDR1 and CDR2 are MNHNY and SVGAGI (reference sequence). The V gene lost 6 bases and the J gene lost 4 bases, with 12 bases spanning the gap. The CDR3 covers 13 residues. For the CDR3, the DNA is TGTGCCAGCAGAACACGAACAGCCTATGGCTACACCTTC. Its protein product is CASRTRTAYGYTF.

This rearrangement joins TRBV15 to TRBJ1-1; TRBD1 aligns across 7 bases. The germline gives CDR1 LNHNV, CDR2 YYDKDF (reference sequence). Losses at the gene ends were 9 bases for V and 4 bases for J; bases not matched to a gene: 8. CDR3 length equals 13 residues. The CDR3 here is CATSGGLITEAFF. The CDR3 nucleotides read TGTGCCACGTCAGGGGGGCTAATCACTGAAGCTTTCTTT.

DNA for the CDR3: TGTGCCAGCAGTTTTACAGGGGTCTACACAGATACGCAGTATTTT. This sequence encodes CASSFTGVYTDTQYF. The V gene is TRBV5-5, the J gene TRBJ2-3; 7 bases fit TRBD1. CDR3 length: 15 amino acids. V lost 5 bases, J lost 2 bases, and 8 bases stayed unmatched. Germline values: CDR1 SGHKS, CDR2 YYEKEE (reference sequence).

The sample holds a few counts of this clone. In DNA, the CDR3 is TGTGCCAGCAGCGGCGGGACTAGCGGAAGCTCCTACAATGAGCAGTTCTTC. Protein sequence: CASSGGTSGSSYNEQFF. The V and J genes are TRBV5-5 and TRBJ2-1, with 11 nucleotides matching TRBD2. The germline gives CDR1 SGHKS, CDR2 YYEKEE (reference sequence). The CDR3 runs 17 residues. V shed 4 bases and J 0 bases; nucleotides not matched to a gene: 6. The full variable domain, with the rest looked up from reference TRBV5-5 and TRBJ2-1, is DAGVTQSPTHLIKTRGQQVTLRCSPISGHKSVSWYQQVLGQGPQFIFQYYEKEERGRGNFPDRFSARQFPNYSSELNVNALLLGDSALYLCASSGGTSGSSYNEQFFGPGTRLTVL.

The CDR3 loop reads CASSTGLGPTDTQYF. CDR3 nucleotides: TGTGCCAGCAGCACCGGACTAGGACCTACAGATACGCAGTATTTT. The chain has TRBV6-4 and TRBJ2-3; 7 nucleotides match TRBD2. Germline-derived CDR1 and CDR2 are MRHNA and SNTAGT. Trimming removed 6 bases from V and 3 bases from J; junction bases left unmatched: 9. The CDR3 loop spans 15 amino acids.

This chain uses TRBV19 with TRBJ1-1, with D uncertain. Trimming took off 6 bases at V and 4 bases at J, with 15 bases between the two ends. This CDR3 is 14 amino acids long. The germline gives CDR1 LNHDA, CDR2 SQIVND (reference sequence). The CDR3 nucleotides read TGTGCCAGTAGCCCGGGGTGGGCAGGCACTGAAGCTTTCTTT. Its translation: CASSPGWAGTEAFF.

The CDR3: CAWGRGGEIAKNIQYF. The DNA for the CDR3 is TGTGCCTGGGGGAGGGGAGGGGAAATAGCCAAAAACATTCAGTACTTC. This chain connects TRBV30 to TRBJ2-4, with TRBD2 matching over 7 bases. The germline V gene encodes CDR1 GTSNPN and CDR2 SVGIG (reference sequence). The length of the CDR3 is 16 residues. V gave up 5 bases and J gave up 0 bases; unmatched junction bases: 10.

This clone was counted a single time. V is TRBV5-1 and J is TRBJ2-5, with TRBD1 matching over 8 bases. The germline CDR1 and CDR2 sequences are SGHRS and YFSETQ. The CDR3 has 15 residues. V was pared by 0 bases and J by 4 bases, with 5 bases of the junction left unmatched. The CDR3 nucleotides read TGCGCCAGCAGCTTGGTGGACAGGGTAGGAGAGACCCAGTACTTC. It specifies CASSLVDRVGETQYF.

The chain couples TRBV19 to TRBJ1-1; D gene unclear. The CDR3 consists of 15 residues. V lost 5 bases, J lost 2 bases, and 15 bases lay in between. Germline lookup yields CDR1 LNHDA and CDR2 SQIVND (reference sequence). The CDR3 nucleotides read TGTGCCAGTAGTGGCAGCGGTGAGTCCAACACTGAAGCTTTCTTT. Amino acid sequence: CASSGSGESNTEAFF.

V gene TRBV5-4 combines with J gene TRBJ2-4; TRBD2 matches at 8 bases. Germline V CDR1 and CDR2: SGHNT, YYREEE (reference sequence). The junction had 7 bases not matched to a gene; V was cut back by 2 bases and J by 3 bases. The CDR3 spans 16 residues. The CDR3 DNA reads TGTGCCAGCAGCTTAGCGGAGGGACTAGACAAAAACATTCAGTACTTC. Amino acid sequence: CASSLAEGLDKNIQYF.

The rearrangement links TRBV28 to TRBJ1-5; D is unresolved. Germline V gives CDR1 MDHEN, CDR2 SYDVKM. This CDR3 spans 12 amino acids. V gave up 5 bases and J gave up 6 bases, with 8 bases separating them. DNA of the CDR3: TGTGCCAGCAGTACGGAGGTTCAGCCCCAGCATTTT. This codes for CASSTEVQPQHF. Full variable domain (outside the CDR3, taken from reference TRBV28 and TRBJ1-5): DVKVTQSSRYLVKRTGEKVFLECVQDMDHENMFWYRQDPGLGLRLIYFSYDVKMKEKGDIPEGYSVSREKKERFSLILESASTNQTSMYLCASSTEVQPQHFGDGTRLSIL.

The chain uses TRBV7-9 and TRBJ2-7, with unresolved D. Trimming removed 5 bases at V and 0 bases at J, with 5 bases between. CDR1 SEHNR and CDR2 FQNEAQ come from the germline V gene (reference sequence). There are 12 residues in the CDR3. CDR3 sequence reads: CASSQFSYEQYF. In DNA form, the CDR3 reads TGTGCCAGCAGCCAATTCTCCTACGAGCAGTACTTC.

The V call is TRBV30, the J call TRBJ1-2, with D hard to call. Trimming took off 0 bases at V and 5 bases at J, with 19 bases between the two ends. The CDR3 totals 16 residues. The germline V gene encodes CDR1 GTSNPN and CDR2 SVGIG (reference sequence). This chain's CDR3 is CAWSVDGAIGRYGYTF. DNA of the CDR3: TGTGCCTGGAGTGTAGATGGTGCAATCGGTCGGTATGGCTACACCTTC.

The genes are TRBV10-3 and TRBJ1-1; TRBD1 agrees at 7 bases. Germline V gives CDR1 ENHRY, CDR2 SYGVKD. This CDR3 spans 14 amino acids. J lost 0 bases, V lost 6 bases, and 4 bases had no gene match. The CDR3 sequence is CAIRRDSLNTEAFF. CDR3 nucleotides: TGTGCCATCAGGCGGGACAGCTTGAACACTGAAGCTTTCTTT.

The genes are TRBV15 and TRBJ2-1, with D uncertain. Trimming removed 9 bases at V and 1 base at J, with 16 bases between. This CDR3 comprises 15 residues. The germline CDR1 and CDR2 sequences are LNHNV and YYDKDF (reference sequence). The DNA for the CDR3 is TGTGCCACTTCCCGGGTTCCCTTATCCTACAATGAGCAGTTCTTC. It encodes CATSRVPLSYNEQFF.

This clone was seen a handful of times. The J gene is TRBJ1-4, the V gene TRBV7-9, with 8 bases matching TRBD1. V was clipped by 5 bases and J by 12 bases; unmatched bases: 2. The CDR3 contains 11 residues. Per germline, CDR1 SEHNR and CDR2 FQNEAQ (reference sequence). This CDR3 reads CASSDRGELFF. The CDR3 DNA follows: TGTGCCAGCAGCGACAGGGGTGAACTGTTTTTT. The full variable domain, in which reference TRBV7-9 and TRBJ1-4 provide the parts outside the CDR3, is DTGVSQNPRHKITKRGQNVTFRCDPISEHNRLYWYRQTLGQGPEFLTYFQNEAQLEKSRLLSDRFSAERPKGSFSTLEIQRTEQGDSAMYLCASSDRGELFFGSGTQLSVL.

This rearrangement joins TRBV30 to TRBJ1-3, with D possibly matching TRBD1 (6 bases). With 0 bases removed from V and 0 bases from J, the gap between germline ends came to 12 bases. Per germline, CDR1 GTSNPN and CDR2 SVGIG (reference sequence). CDR3 length equals 16 residues. The CDR3 DNA reads TGTGCCTGGAGTGTACCCCAGGGGCTCTCTGGAAACACCATATATTTT. This translates into CAWSVPQGLSGNTIYF.

V is TRBV11-2 and J is TRBJ1-1; D call uncertain. The CDR3 extends over 14 amino acids. Germline loops: CDR1 SGHAT, CDR2 FQNNGV. Trimming shortened V by 3 bases and J by 0 bases, and 8 bases separated the two germline ends. In DNA form, the CDR3 reads TGTGCCAGCAGCTTGGAGGGTATGAACACTGAAGCTTTCTTT. The encoded protein is CASSLEGMNTEAFF.

V gene TRBV15 combines with J gene TRBJ1-5, with 9 positions matching TRBD1. J gave up 3 bases and V 3 bases, and 9 bases lay outside the gene matches. This CDR3 contains 17 residues. Germline V gene lookup returns CDR1 LNHNV and CDR2 YYDKDF (reference sequence). The CDR3 bases are TGTGCCACCAGCAGCGAAGGGACAGGGAGGGTCAATCAGCCCCAGCATTTT. It codes for CATSSEGTGRVNQPQHF.

The J gene is TRBJ2-4, the V gene TRBV28, with TRBD1 matching 7 bases. The ends lost 6 bases at V and 2 bases at J; junction bases unmatched: 4. The V gene's germline CDR1 is MDHEN and CDR2 SYDVKM. CDR3 size: 14 residues. The CDR3 DNA reads TGTGCCAGCAGCACAGGGGTTACCAAAAACATTCAGTACTTC. Its protein product is CASSTGVTKNIQYF.